This T cell receptor (beta chain) comes out of a study of T cell repertoires in aging, cancer and after chemotherapy. Between the trimmed V and J ends, which lost 1 base and 2 bases, there was a span of 24 bases. The CDR3 loop spans 20 amino acids. Germline CDR1 is MNHEY and CDR2 is SVGAGI. TCR beta rearrangements were amplified from peripheral blood genomic DNA. TRB rearrangements spanning V, D and J were amplified using mixed TRB-A/B primers. From the multiplex PCR reads, TCRdb called clonotypes with MiXCR, one entry per CDR3 protein. The table lists about 8,000 distinct CDR3 sequences, 45% to 55% of them singletons, with roughly a fifth in the top ten.

Sequenced material: blood. J is TRBJ1-5 and V is TRBV6-5, with D possibly TRBD1 on 5 matching bases. The sequence was obtained from a human donor in good health. DNA for the CDR3: TGTGCCAGCAGTTACTTGGGGTCCCGCCGCCGGGACCGTGGCAATCAGCCCCAGCATTTT. Translated: CASSYLGSRRRDRGNQPQHF.